Following are 2 T cell receptor beta chains from one sample sequenced in a study of CD8+ T cells in alopecia areata. Sequencing relied on a cDNA template that was reverse transcribed from extracted RNA. The protocol was immunoSEQ multiplex PCR, while the TCRdb copy is restricted to in-frame clones and leaves out a portion. The sample holds about 200,000 clones, more than 55% seen once. Treatment described: oral pan-JAK inhibitor, 5-10 mg twice daily. Sequenced here: CD4+ T cells sorted from blood, sampled at week 4, from a patient treated with tofacitinib. Receptors originate from a human donor with alopecia areata.

The gene calls are TRBV6-6 and TRBJ2-5, with 8 bases aligning to TRBD1. Germline V CDR1 and CDR2: MNHNY, SVGAGI (reference sequence). This CDR3 has 12 residues. The trim removed 6 bases at V and 5 bases at J, leaving 2 bases unmatched. The CDR3 here is CASSYRGETQYF. CDR3 DNA sequence: TGTGCCAGCAGCTACAGGGGGGAGACCCAGTACTTC.

The V call is TRBV29-1, the J call TRBJ2-5; D perhaps matches TRBD1 (5 bases). The germline gives CDR1 SQVTM, CDR2 ANQGSEA. Trimming took off 1 base at V and 7 bases at J, with 10 bases between the two ends. The CDR3 runs 12 residues. As DNA, the CDR3 is TGCAGCGTTGAAGGGGGCGGTGGGACCCAGTACTTC. Amino acids: CSVEGGGGTQYF.